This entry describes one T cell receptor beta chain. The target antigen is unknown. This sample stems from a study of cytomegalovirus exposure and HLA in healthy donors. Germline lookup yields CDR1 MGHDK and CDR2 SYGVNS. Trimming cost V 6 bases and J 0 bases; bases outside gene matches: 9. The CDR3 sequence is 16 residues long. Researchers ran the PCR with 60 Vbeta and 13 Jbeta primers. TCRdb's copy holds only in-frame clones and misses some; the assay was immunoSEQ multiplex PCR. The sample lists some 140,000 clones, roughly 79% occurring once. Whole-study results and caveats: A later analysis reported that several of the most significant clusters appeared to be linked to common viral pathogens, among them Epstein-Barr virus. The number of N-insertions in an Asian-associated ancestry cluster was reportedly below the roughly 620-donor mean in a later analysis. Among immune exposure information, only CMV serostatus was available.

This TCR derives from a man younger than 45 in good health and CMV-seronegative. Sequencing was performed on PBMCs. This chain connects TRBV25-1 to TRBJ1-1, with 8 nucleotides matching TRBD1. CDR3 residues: CASSLTGDGLNTEAFF. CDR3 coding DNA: TGTGCCAGCAGCCTGACAGGGGACGGACTGAACACTGAAGCTTTCTTT.